Below, 29 T cell receptor beta chains from the same sample are listed, as sequenced in a study of technical replicates of blood from several donors (dated by TCRdb to the late 2010s). The library was prepared using the immunoSEQ multiplex PCR assay. Not all clones reach the TCRdb copy of this immuneACCESS table, which keeps in-frame sequences only. Checked studies attribute under half of the gap to unresolved V genes and leave the rest unexplained. The sample contains around 80,000 clones, approximately 90% of them found a single time. Of the sample, roughly 0.41% falls within the top ten clones. The sample comprised T cells isolated from PBMCs. These receptors all come from a human donor in good health.

The V and J genes are TRBV9 and TRBJ2-2; 10 bases match TRBD2. This CDR3 contains 17 residues. The junction had 7 bases not matched to a gene; V was cut back by 0 bases and J by 5 bases. Germline V gene sequence: CDR1 SGDLS, CDR2 YYNGEE. The CDR3 spells CASSVDPGLAATGELFF. The CDR3 region has the DNA TGTGCCAGCAGCGTAGATCCAGGACTAGCGGCTACCGGGGAGCTGTTTTTT.

This chain uses TRBV7-2 with TRBJ2-7; D gene uncertain. The CDR3 length is 12 residues. Germline V gene data show CDR1 as SGHTA and CDR2 as FQGNSA. Trimming cost V 1 base and J 4 bases, with 5 bases left between them. CDR3 sequence: CASSLERYEQYF. For the CDR3, the DNA is TGTGCCAGCAGCTTAGAACGGTACGAGCAGTACTTC.

J is TRBJ2-2 and V is TRBV28; tentatively, D is TRBD1 (5 bases). V shed 6 bases and J shed 6 bases, with 8 bases lying between them. CDR1 MDHEN and CDR2 SYDVKM come from the germline V gene. This CDR3 is built from 12 residues. As DNA, the CDR3 is TGTGCCAGCAGCAGGGTACCCGGGGAGCTGTTTTTT. Protein product: CASSRVPGELFF. Full variable domain (remainder filled in from reference TRBV28 and TRBJ2-2): DVKVTQSSRYLVKRTGEKVFLECVQDMDHENMFWYRQDPGLGLRLIYFSYDVKMKEKGDIPEGYSVSREKKERFSLILESASTNQTSMYLCASSRVPGELFFGEGSRLTVL.

This chain connects TRBV7-2 to TRBJ2-4, with D possibly matching TRBD2 (6 bases). CDR3 length: 16 amino acids. The V and J ends lost 6 bases and 0 bases respectively, with 15 bases between them. In germline, CDR1 is SGHTA, CDR2 FQGNSA. CDR3 protein: CASRIDSGLAKNIQYF. The CDR3 DNA reads TGTGCCAGCAGAATAGATAGCGGACTAGCCAAAAACATTCAGTACTTC.

The chain combines TRBV9 with TRBJ2-4; 7 bases align to TRBD1. Trimming cost V 3 bases and J 6 bases; bases outside gene matches: 3. The CDR3 runs to 13 residues. The germline gives CDR1 SGDLS, CDR2 YYNGEE. In nucleotides, the CDR3 is TGTGCCAGCAGCGGGGACAGATTAAACATTCAGTACTTC. Translation gives CASSGDRLNIQYF.

The V call is TRBV7-3, the J call TRBJ1-3; TRBD1 aligns across 7 bases. The CDR3 is made up of 16 amino acids. V dropped 2 bases and J dropped 5; count of bases not matched to a gene: 9. CDR1 SGHTA and CDR2 FQGTGA come from the germline V gene. CDR3 nucleotide sequence: TGTGCCAGCAGCTTATACCCGGGACAGTTAAGAAACACCATATATTTT. Encoded protein: CASSLYPGQLRNTIYF.

This chain joins TRBV6-5 and TRBJ1-5; tentative D call: TRBD1 (6 bases). This CDR3 is built from 13 residues. Germline V gene sequence: CDR1 MNHEY, CDR2 SVGAGI. Trimming removed 5 bases at V and 6 bases at J, with 11 bases between. Here the CDR3 DNA reads TGTGCCAGCAGTAGGGGGATCGGTCAGCCCCAGCATTTT. As protein: CASSRGIGQPQHF.

The V gene is TRBV7-2, the J gene TRBJ2-7; the match to TRBD2 covers 13 bases. In germline, CDR1 is SGHTA, CDR2 FQGNSA. The CDR3 runs to 15 residues. V lost 7 bases, J lost 6 bases, and 9 bases stayed unmatched. The CDR3, as DNA: TGTGCCAGCACCGAACTAGCGGGAGGGCCGGTCGAGCAGTACTTC. Protein product: CASTELAGGPVEQYF.

The rearrangement uses TRBV7-9 and TRBJ2-7, with TRBD1 identical over 10 bases. The CDR3 is made up of 15 amino acids. Germline V gene sequence: CDR1 SEHNR, CDR2 FQNEAQ (reference sequence). The ends lost 5 bases at V and 5 bases at J; junction bases unmatched: 9. Here the CDR3 DNA reads TGTGCCAGCAGCAATGATCCGGGACAGGGGAACGAGCAGTACTTC. Encoded protein: CASSNDPGQGNEQYF.

The genes are TRBV19 and TRBJ1-1, with 7 bases matching TRBD1. CDR1 and CDR2 (germline): LNHDA, SQIVND (reference sequence). The V gene end was trimmed by 8 bases and the J gene end by 3 bases; junction bases not matched to a gene: 15. CDR3 length: 16 amino acids. CDR3 in amino acids: CASESHAGGKDTEAFF. The CDR3, as DNA: TGTGCCAGTGAAAGTCACGCAGGGGGGAAGGACACTGAAGCTTTCTTT.

The genes are TRBV7-3 and TRBJ2-7; 11 nucleotides align to TRBD1. CDR3 length equals 13 residues. The trim removed 3 bases at V and 8 bases at J, leaving 3 bases unmatched. Looked up from germline, CDR1 is SGHTA and CDR2 is FQGTGA. This chain's CDR3 is CASSFGTGGQQYF. The DNA of the CDR3 is TGTGCCAGCAGCTTTGGGACAGGGGGGCAGCAGTACTTC.

In its sample, this clone was seen once. This chain connects TRBV9 to TRBJ2-2; 11 bases are shared with TRBD1. Germline V gene data show CDR1 as SGDLS and CDR2 as YYNGEE. Trimming at V came to 4 bases and at J to 7 bases, leaving 12 bases not matched to a gene. The length of the CDR3 is 17 residues. The CDR3 nucleotides read TGTGCCAGCAGCTTCGGGACAGGGGGAACTTTTATCGGGGAGCTGTTTTTT. Translating it yields CASSFGTGGTFIGELFF. The variable domain in full, with the rest retrieved from reference TRBV9 and TRBJ2-2, is DSGVTQTPKHLITATGQRVTLRCSPRSGDLSVYWYQQSLDQGLQFLIQYYNGEERAKGNILERFSAQQFPDLHSELNLSSLELGDSALYFCASSFGTGGTFIGELFFGEGSRLTVL.

This sequence joins TRBV4-1 and TRBJ2-7, with 7 bases fitting TRBD1. Germline lookup yields CDR1 MGHRA and CDR2 YSYEKL. CDR3 length: 15 residues. V lost 6 bases and J lost 2; bases outside the gene matches: 10. The CDR3 DNA reads TGCGCCAGCAGTCATCCCGGGACAGCTGCCTACGAGCAGTACTTC. It specifies CASSHPGTAAYEQYF.

The chain couples TRBV6-5 to TRBJ1-4; no definite D call. CDR3 length equals 14 residues. Germline assignment: CDR1 MNHEY and CDR2 SVGAGI. The V end was cut by 7 bases, the J end by 2 bases, with 11 bases between. The CDR3 DNA reads as TGTGCCAGCACCCCGAGGGCCACTAATGAAAAACTGTTTTTT. Its translation: CASTPRATNEKLFF.

The rearrangement links TRBV27 to TRBJ2-7; maybe TRBD1 (6 bases). Germline V gene lookup returns CDR1 MNHEY and CDR2 SMNVEV (reference sequence). Trimming stripped 0 bases from V and 0 bases from J, with 12 bases between. The CDR3 consists of 16 residues. The CDR3 here is CASSLSAGVVSYEQYF. The DNA of the CDR3 is TGTGCCAGCAGTTTATCGGCAGGGGTGGTCTCCTACGAGCAGTACTTC.

This chain links TRBV6-5 with TRBJ1-2; D is uncertain. The CDR3 is 13 amino acids. Germline lookup yields CDR1 MNHEY and CDR2 SVGAGI. V lost 6 bases and J 0 bases, leaving 8 bases between the germline ends. CDR3 in amino acids: CASSLRSNYGYTF. In DNA form, the CDR3 reads TGTGCCAGCAGCCTCCGTTCTAACTATGGCTACACCTTC.

This clone was observed once. This chain links TRBV2 with TRBJ2-5; D may be TRBD2 (6 bases). The germline gives CDR1 SNHLY, CDR2 FYNNEI. V was cut by 5 bases and J by 2 bases, with 15 bases left in between. The CDR3 has 15 residues. This CDR3 reads CASSSQGLLQETQYF. The DNA for the CDR3 is TGTGCCAGCAGTAGCCAGGGACTCCTTCAAGAGACCCAGTACTTC.

This chain links TRBV9 with TRBJ1-2; tentatively, D is TRBD1 (5 bases). The germline V gene has CDR1 SGDLS and CDR2 YYNGEE. Between the trimmed V and J ends, which lost 3 bases and 0 bases, there was a span of 15 bases. The CDR3 has 16 residues. CDR3 nucleotides: TGTGCCAGCAGCGGGTCGTTAATCAGGGCTAACTATGGCTACACCTTC. Translating it yields CASSGSLIRANYGYTF.

The chain combines TRBV6-5 with TRBJ1-2, with 8 positions matching TRBD1. Germline V lookup: CDR1 MNHEY, CDR2 SVGAGI. The CDR3 loop spans 15 amino acids. V lost 8 bases and J lost 3; bases outside the gene matches: 11. Here the CDR3 DNA reads TGTGCCAGCCTCGGACAGGGTAAATCCTACTATGGCTACACCTTC. As protein: CASLGQGKSYYGYTF.

This clone appeared a single time. This chain uses TRBV19 with TRBJ1-4; D is undetermined. The CDR3 contains 14 residues. Germline V gene sequence: CDR1 LNHDA, CDR2 SQIVND (reference sequence). The germline V and J ends were trimmed by 2 bases and 12 bases, with 16 bases remaining between them. In nucleotides, the CDR3 is TGTGCCAGTAGTATAAAATTACATTCGCATGAACTGTTTTTT. Protein: CASSIKLHSHELFF.

The chain couples TRBV9 to TRBJ1-2; TRBD1 is a possible D gene (5 bases). The CDR3 totals 13 residues. Looked up from germline, CDR1 is SGDLS and CDR2 is YYNGEE. Trimming removed 5 bases at V and 6 bases at J, with 14 bases between. The CDR3 DNA is TGTGCCAGCAGGCCCACAGGCTTCAATGGCTACACCTTC. Translated: CASRPTGFNGYTF.

The rearrangement joins TRBV19 to TRBJ2-5; TRBD2 matches at 9 bases. V lost 8 bases and J lost 5; bases outside the gene matches: 9. Germline V gives CDR1 LNHDA, CDR2 SQIVND (reference sequence). This CDR3 comprises 14 residues. The CDR3 DNA reads TGTGCCAGTTATAGCGGGAGTCCCGGGGAGACCCAGTACTTC. Protein sequence: CASYSGSPGETQYF.

The V and J genes are TRBV19 and TRBJ1-1, with a tentative D call TRBD1 (5 bases). CDR1 and CDR2 (germline): LNHDA, SQIVND (reference sequence). The CDR3 has 13 residues. Trimming pared 5 bases from V and 5 bases from J, leaving 12 bases between. For the CDR3, the DNA is TGTGCCAGTAGTCCCGGGGGAGATACTGAAGCTTTCTTT. Translated: CASSPGGDTEAFF. The variable domain in full, with the rest retrieved from reference TRBV19 and TRBJ1-1, is DGGITQSPKYLFRKEGQNVTLSCEQNLNHDAMYWYRQDPGQGLRLIYYSQIVNDFQKGDIAEGYSVSREKKESFPLTVTSAQKNPTAFYLCASSPGGDTEAFFGQGTRLTVV.

The chain is built from TRBV28 and TRBJ2-7; 10 bases line up with TRBD2. This CDR3 is 15 amino acids long. Germline values: CDR1 MDHEN, CDR2 SYDVKM. J lost 4 bases, V lost 7 bases, and 10 bases had no gene match. CDR3 sequence (DNA): TGTGCCAGCACACTGGCTAGCGGGAGAGGGTACGAGCAGTACTTC. It yields the protein CASTLASGRGYEQYF.

The rearrangement uses TRBV29-1 and TRBJ2-5, with D perhaps TRBD1 (5 bases). The CDR3 is 16 residues long. V dropped 3 bases and J dropped 3 bases, with 20 bases sitting between them. Germline V lookup: CDR1 SQVTM, CDR2 ANQGSEA. This chain's CDR3 is CSVDGNAGLGEETQYF. CDR3 nucleotides: TGCAGCGTTGATGGGAACGCAGGGCTTGGGGAAGAGACCCAGTACTTC. The full variable domain, rest sourced from reference TRBV29-1 and TRBJ2-5, is SAVISQKPSRDICQRGTSLTIQCQVDSQVTMMFWYRQQPGQSLTLIATANQGSEATYESGFVIDKFPISRPNLTFSTLTVSNMSPEDSSIYLCSVDGNAGLGEETQYFGPGTRLLVL.

V and J are TRBV29-1 and TRBJ1-2; the match to TRBD1 covers 8 bases. Germline V gene lookup returns CDR1 SQVTM and CDR2 ANQGSEA. J gave up 3 bases and V 6 bases, and 0 bases lay outside the gene matches. The CDR3 is 11 residues long. The CDR3 bases are TGCAGCGTGGACAGGGACTATGGCTACACCTTC. This sequence encodes CSVDRDYGYTF. Full variable domain (missing parts from reference TRBV29-1 and TRBJ1-2): SAVISQKPSRDICQRGTSLTIQCQVDSQVTMMFWYRQQPGQSLTLIATANQGSEATYESGFVIDKFPISRPNLTFSTLTVSNMSPEDSSIYLCSVDRDYGYTFGSGTRLTVV.

There are a few counts of this clone. The V and J genes are TRBV19 and TRBJ1-5; 7 positions match TRBD1. CDR3 size: 18 residues. J lost 0 bases, V lost 3 bases, and 11 bases had no gene match. Germline values: CDR1 LNHDA, CDR2 SQIVND (reference sequence). The CDR3 DNA is TGTGCCAGTAGTATGGCGTTTAGGGACAGTTATAGCAATCAGCCCCAGCATTTT. Protein sequence: CASSMAFRDSYSNQPQHF.

The gene calls are TRBV27 and TRBJ2-1; D is uncertain. Trimming cost V 2 bases and J 4 bases, with 9 bases left between them. The CDR3 contains 14 residues. Germline CDR1 and CDR2: MNHEY and SMNVEV (reference sequence). This CDR3 is CASSLVSGYNEQFF. Written as DNA, the CDR3 is TGTGCCAGCAGTTTAGTTTCAGGATACAATGAGCAGTTCTTC.

The chain has TRBV11-3 and TRBJ2-1, with 9 bases aligning to TRBD2. The V gene end was trimmed by 1 base and the J gene end by 9 bases; junction bases not matched to a gene: 7. CDR3 size: 15 residues. Per the germline V gene, CDR1 is SGHNT and CDR2 is YENEEA. The CDR3 nucleotides read TGTGCCAGCAGCTTAGGGACTAGCGAAGTCACTGAGCAGTTCTTC. It is translated as CASSLGTSEVTEQFF.